A selection of T cell receptor beta chains follows, all from one sample in a study of neoadjuvant nivolumab and ipilimumab in lung cancer. The repertoire was sequenced with immunoSEQ multiplex PCR; TCRdb's copy has only in-frame clones and lacks some. This sample carries thousands of clones, about 79% of them seen once, and the ten largest clones take more than 4%. The specimen comprised peripheral blood, sampled after neoadjuvant nivolumab, alone or with ipilimumab, at or shortly before surgery. The receptors originated from an adult with non-small cell lung cancer. Each CDR3 is given with its conserved first and last residue. The order of the fields is D gene, J gene, V gene, clone size, CDR3 DNA, CDR3 protein. The D gene is left open where the match is weak. Only some rows state a clone size, as once, few, many or a class for expanded clones.

>.|TRBJ2-3|TRBV7-2|.
TGTGCCAGCAGCTTAGAGGCGGGGATGGCAGATACGCAGTATTTT
CASSLEAGMADTQYF
>.|TRBJ1-2|TRBV6-1|.
TGTGCCAGCAGCCACCAAGACAGTACTAACTATGGCTACACCTTC
CASSHQDSTNYGYTF
>.|TRBJ1-3|TRBV30|.
TGTGCCTGGAAGCGGTCTGGAAACACCATATATTTT
CAWKRSGNTIYF
>TRBD1|TRBJ1-4|TRBV5-1|.
TGCGCCAGCAGCTTGATGGGACAGGGGGCTACTAATGAAAAACTGTTTTTT
CASSLMGQGATNEKLFF
>.|TRBJ2-7|TRBV6-1|.
TGTGCCAGCAGTGGGAGGGGGTTTGGGGGGGAGCAGTACTTC
CASSGRGFGGEQYF
>.|TRBJ1-5|TRBV5-1|once
TGCGCCAGCAGCCCCGACAGTACTAATCAGCCCCAGCATTTT
CASSPDSTNQPQHF
>.|TRBJ1-4|TRBV2|.
TGTGCCAGCACTTCGACTAATGAAAAACTGTTTTTT
CASTSTNEKLFF
>.|TRBJ2-3|TRBV7-2|once
TGTGCCAGCAGCCCCCTCAGGGGCGGGGATACGCAGTATTTT
CASSPLRGGDTQYF
>.|TRBJ2-5|TRBV2|.
TGTGCCAGCGCTAGTAGTCAGGGTTTTCTAGAGACCCAGTACTTC
CASASSQGFLETQYF
>.|TRBJ1-6|TRBV6-5|.
TGTGCCAGCAGTTCCACTCGGGTGGTATTGGATTCACCCCTCCACTTT
CASSSTRVVLDSPLHF
>.|TRBJ2-7|TRBV7-9|.
TGTGCCAGCAGCTTCGGGACGGCCACCTACGAGCAGTACTTC
CASSFGTATYEQYF
>.|TRBJ2-7|TRBV5-5|once
TGTGCCAGCAGCTTGATCTACGAGCAGTACTTC
CASSLIYEQYF
>.|TRBJ2-7|TRBV5-1|.
TGCGCCAGCAGCTTCGGGACAAACTACGAGCAGTACTTC
CASSFGTNYEQYF
>.|TRBJ1-1|TRBV5-4|.
TGTGCCAGCAGCTTTTTCTCGATTGGGTCTGAAGCTTTCTTT
CASSFFSIGSEAFF
>TRBD1|TRBJ1-5|TRBV13|.
TGTGCCAGCAGCTTATCAGGGGGCGGTCAGCCCCAGCATTTT
CASSLSGGGQPQHF
>TRBD1|TRBJ2-3|TRBV30|.
TGTGCCTGGAGTACCGGGACAGGGAGGGATACGCAGTATTTT
CAWSTGTGRDTQYF
>TRBD2|TRBJ2-1|TRBV6-1|.
TGTGCCAGCAGCCCCATTAGCGGGAGCTCACTTGAGCAGTTCTTC
CASSPISGSSLEQFF
>TRBD1|TRBJ1-2|TRBV9|.
TGTGCCAGAACAGGGGGATTAAACTATGGCTACACCTTC
CARTGGLNYGYTF
>.|TRBJ2-4|TRBV25-1|.
TGTGCCAGCAGTGTGGGCTTGGGGACGAGAAACATTCAGTACTTC
CASSVGLGTRNIQYF
>.|TRBJ2-2|TRBV14|.
TGTGCCAGCAGCCCAATTCGCAAGGGGAACGCGAACACCGGGGAGCTGTTTTTT
CASSPIRKGNANTGELFF
>.|TRBJ1-1|TRBV27|large
TGTGCCAGCAGGGCCTCTTACACTGAAGCTTTCTTT
CASRASYTEAFF
>TRBD1|TRBJ1-2|TRBV2|.
TGTGCCAGCATTGGACAGGGGATGGGCGGCTACACCTTC
CASIGQGMGGYTF
>TRBD1|TRBJ2-7|TRBV29-1|.
TGCAGCGTTGTTCCCAGGACAGGGTACCACTACGAGCAGTACTTC
CSVVPRTGYHYEQYF
>TRBD1|TRBJ1-2|TRBV6-6|.
TGTGCCAGCAGGATGGGACAGGCGTTCGAGCCCTATGGCTACACCTTC
CASRMGQAFEPYGYTF
>TRBD2|TRBJ2-2|TRBV5-1|once
TGCGCCAGCAGCTTGGCTCCGGGAGGGGGAACCGGGGAGCTGTTTTTT
CASSLAPGGGTGELFF
>.|TRBJ2-3|TRBV5-1|.
TGCGCCAGCAGGTTACTAGATCTCACAGATACGCAGTATTTT
CASRLLDLTDTQYF
>TRBD1|TRBJ1-2|TRBV19|.
TGTGCCAGCGGTTCCCCGGGACAGAGTTATGGCTACACCTTC
CASGSPGQSYGYTF
>TRBD2|TRBJ2-1|TRBV5-5|few
TGTGCCAGCAGCCCCGGACTAGTCGGACGTTACAATGAGCAGTTCTTC
CASSPGLVGRYNEQFF
>TRBD2|TRBJ2-1|TRBV7-9|.
TGTGCCAGCAGCTTCCTAGAGGGACTAGCGGACAATGAGCAGTTCTTC
CASSFLEGLADNEQFF
>.|TRBJ1-4|TRBV5-1|.
TGCGCCAGCAGCCGGCTCGGGGGTCTAGATGAAAAACTGTTTTTT
CASSRLGGLDEKLFF
>.|TRBJ1-5|TRBV5-8|.
TGTGCCAGCAGCTTGGGACTCAGTAATCAGCCCCAGCATTTT
CASSLGLSNQPQHF
>TRBD2|TRBJ2-1|TRBV5-6|.
TGTGCCAGCAGGGATAAGACTAGCGGGAACAATGAGCAGTTCTTC
CASRDKTSGNNEQFF